The clone carrying this T cell receptor beta chain occurred a few times. Its antigen is unidentified. A universal primer site came from template switching; cDNA carried unique molecular identifiers. TCRdb re-called the 5' RACE reads through MiXCR, storing one row per CDR3 protein. The data contain 500,000 to 650,000 distinct CDR3 sequences, under 25% of them seen just once; the ten biggest clones take up 0.4% to 0.6%. The sample comes from a study of identical twins. Overall study findings and caveats: Partial confounding of zero-insertion analyses by invariant MAIT and iNKT cells was possible.

The CDR3 has 14 residues. Trimming pared 3 bases from V and 6 bases from J, leaving 15 bases between. Germline V gene data show CDR1 as DFQATT and CDR2 as SNEGSKA (reference sequence). This sample was shared with a second study, whose subject was yellow fever vaccine responses in identical twins. According to that study: On the reported evidence, twins' vaccine T cell responses seemed partly convergent and partly personalized.

V is TRBV20-1 and J is TRBJ2-1; D ambiguous. The TCR was taken from a woman under 30 in good health. The specimen sequenced was CD4+ T cells sorted from blood. The CDR3 bases are TGCAGTGCTAGTTTCTCTCCCCACTTCAATGAGCAGTTCTTC. It is translated as CSASFSPHFNEQFF.